The 16 T cell receptor beta chains given below trace back to one sample, sequenced in a study of blood T cells in healthy people across ages. Combining a sample-barcoded 5' primer with a J-beta primer mix, a second PCR ran for about 6 to 11 cycles. TCRdb itself ran the 5' RACE reads through MiXCR, one entry per CDR3 protein. The sample holds around 1,000,000 distinct CDR3 sequences; roughly 24% are singletons and the top ten take less than 0.85%. These data were also filed under a second study, of T cells of mothers and their children.

The specimen sequenced was blood. The receptors originated from a girl aged 2 to 10 in good health.

This clonotype was seen a handful of times. The V call is TRBV29-1, the J call TRBJ2-3, with 7 nucleotides matching TRBD1. In germline, CDR1 is SQVTM, CDR2 ANQGSEA. The CDR3 is 15 amino acids. The ends lost 4 bases at V and 4 bases at J; junction bases unmatched: 11. The CDR3 spells CSVGGGRGMADTQYF. CDR3 sequence (DNA): TGCAGCGTTGGAGGGGGCAGGGGTATGGCAGATACGCAGTATTTT.

This clonotype was seen a few times. The CDR3 sequence: CASSVGGWDEQFF. CDR3 nucleotide sequence: TGTGCCAGCAGCGTGGGAGGGTGGGATGAGCAGTTCTTC. V gene TRBV9 combines with J gene TRBJ2-1; 7 bases line up with TRBD2. The CDR3 runs to 13 residues. V lost 2 bases, J lost 8 bases, and 4 bases stayed unmatched. Germline assignment: CDR1 SGDLS and CDR2 YYNGEE.

A remark on this clonotype: Given a much more abundant clone one base away, this may be a read error. The V and J genes are TRBV12-3 or TRBV12-4 and TRBJ2-7; TRBD2 is a possible D gene (6 bases). The germline V and J ends were trimmed by 7 bases and 6 bases, with 16 bases remaining between them. The CDR3 loop spans 13 amino acids. The CDR3 DNA reads TGTGCCAGCAACCGGGGCGGGGAGTGCGAGCAGTACTTC. The encoded protein is CASNRGGECEQYF.

This clonotype was recorded only once. The chain recombines TRBV29-1 with TRBJ2-3; the D is unclear. Germline CDR1 reads SQVTM; CDR2 reads ANQGSEA. Trimming removed 1 base from V and 14 bases from J, with 16 bases in between. The CDR3 covers 12 residues. The CDR3 nucleotides are TGCAGCGTTGAAGCTCACAGCGCCTGGCTGTATTTT. Protein: CSVEAHSAWLYF.

The rearrangement joins TRBV5-1 to TRBJ2-3; possibly TRBD2 for D (6 bases). The CDR3 loop spans 14 amino acids. Germline lookup yields CDR1 SGHRS and CDR2 YFSETQ. The V gene lost 3 bases and the J gene lost 1 base, with 9 bases spanning the gap. The DNA for the CDR3 is TGCGCCAGCAGCTCGGCGGGGCGCACAGATACGCAGTATTTT. Its translation: CASSSAGRTDTQYF. The full variable domain, rest sourced from reference TRBV5-1 and TRBJ2-3, is KAGVTQTPRYLIKTRGQQVTLSCSPISGHRSVSWYQQTPGQGLQFLFEYFSETQRNKGNFPGRFSGRQFSNSRSEMNVSTLELGDSALYLCASSSAGRTDTQYFGPGTRLTVL.

The CDR3: CASSPTGTPWTEAFF. In DNA, the CDR3 is TGTGCCAGCAGTCCAACCGGGACCCCCTGGACTGAAGCTTTCTTT. The chain joins TRBV12-3 or TRBV12-4 to TRBJ1-1, with D maybe TRBD1 (5 bases). Between the trimmed V and J ends, which lost 5 bases and 5 bases, there was a span of 18 bases. CDR3 length: 15 amino acids.

This clonotype was seen a handful of times. This chain links TRBV7-9 with TRBJ1-4; D is perhaps TRBD1 (6 bases). The V end lost 4 bases, the J end lost 4 bases, and 16 bases lay between the germline ends. The V gene's germline CDR1 is SEHNR and CDR2 FQNEAQ (reference sequence). The CDR3 has 16 residues. The CDR3 sequence is CASSYTGLLINEKLFF. The CDR3 DNA is TGTGCCAGCAGCTATACAGGGTTATTAATTAATGAAAAACTGTTTTTT.

This clonotype was detected only a few times. V is TRBV29-1 and J is TRBJ2-1; TRBD1 matches at 10 bases. V lost 0 bases and J lost 5; bases outside the gene matches: 4. Germline V lookup: CDR1 SQVTM, CDR2 ANQGSEA. The CDR3 has 15 residues. The CDR3 protein is CSVEEPGTGDNEQFF. CDR3 nucleotide sequence: TGCAGCGTTGAAGAGCCCGGGACAGGGGACAATGAGCAGTTCTTC.

The chain uses TRBV25-1 and TRBJ1-2, with a weak D call TRBD1 (6 bases). Germline V gene sequence: CDR1 MGHDK, CDR2 SYGVNS. Between the trimmed V and J ends, which lost 1 base and 0 bases, there was a span of 9 bases. The CDR3 has 15 amino acids. DNA for the CDR3: TGTGCCAGCAGTGAATTCACAGGGACTAACTATGGCTACACCTTC. Protein: CASSEFTGTNYGYTF.

The chain recombines TRBV4-3 with TRBJ2-7; tentative D call: TRBD1 (6 bases). CDR1 and CDR2 (germline): LGHNA, YSLEER. The CDR3 runs to 15 residues. V shed 1 base and J shed 6 bases, with 16 bases lying between them. The CDR3 sequence: CASSQAAAGVSEQYF. CDR3 nucleotide sequence: TGCGCCAGCAGCCAAGCAGCGGCAGGGGTTAGCGAGCAGTACTTC.

CDR3 nucleotides: TGCGCCAGCAGCCCAGACCCACACCCAAATACAGATACGCAGTATTTT. Its translation is CASSPDPHPNTDTQYF. The rearrangement joins TRBV4-1 to TRBJ2-3; D remains ambiguous. The CDR3 loop spans 16 amino acids. Germline loops: CDR1 MGHRA, CDR2 YSYEKL. Trimming removed 4 bases at V and 3 bases at J, with 17 bases between.

The chain employs TRBV10-2 and TRBJ1-2, with a possible D match to TRBD1 (6 bases). The CDR3 extends over 14 amino acids. CDR1 WSHSY and CDR2 SAAADI come from the germline V gene. Deletions cut 4 bases from V and 6 bases from J, with 15 bases between. The CDR3 DNA reads TGCGCCAGCAGTGCGACAGGCCCTCTAAATGGCTACACCTTC. It translates to CASSATGPLNGYTF.

A few counts support this clonotype. This sequence joins TRBV15 and TRBJ2-1, with 10 bases aligning to TRBD2. CDR1 and CDR2 from the germline V gene are LNHNV and YYDKDF (reference sequence). Trimming at V came to 9 bases and at J to 4 bases, leaving 12 bases not matched to a gene. This CDR3 region has 16 residues. CDR3 nucleotides: TGTGCCACGATTTTAGCGGGGGGCCATACTTACAATGAGCAGTTCTTC. It encodes CATILAGGHTYNEQFF.

This clonotype was counted between two and nine times. CDR3 sequence: CASSLLITGTGANVLTF. Written as DNA, the CDR3 is TGCGCCAGCAGCTTGTTAATAACAGGCACTGGGGCCAACGTCCTGACTTTC. The V call is TRBV5-1, the J call TRBJ2-6, with D possibly matching TRBD1 (5 bases). Trimming left V 1 base short and J 2 bases short, with 13 bases between. Germline-derived CDR1 and CDR2 are SGHRS and YFSETQ. The CDR3 loop spans 17 amino acids.

The gene calls are TRBV12-3 or TRBV12-4 and TRBJ2-6; 11 bases fit TRBD1. J was trimmed by 0 bases and V by 1 base; bases with no gene match: 8. The CDR3 covers 20 residues. Here the CDR3 reads CASSLVLGGQGASGANVLTF. CDR3 DNA: TGTGCCAGCAGTTTAGTCCTTGGCGGACAGGGGGCCTCTGGGGCCAACGTCCTGACTTTC.

This clonotype has a handful of counts. The chain carries TRBV18 and TRBJ2-3, with a possible D match to TRBD2 (6 bases). V lost 1 base, J lost 4 bases, and 15 bases lay in between. In germline, CDR1 is KGHSH, CDR2 LQKENI. There are 16 residues in the CDR3. The CDR3 DNA is TGTGCCAGCTCACCACGCGCGGGGAGGACCGCAGATACGCAGTATTTT. Its protein product is CASSPRAGRTADTQYF.